This T cell receptor beta chain originates from a study of persistence of HIV-infected CD4 T cells. The stimulus was lysate of CMV-infected fibroblasts, roughly 10 ug/mL. CD40L-negative CD69-negative CD45RO-high memory CD4+ T cells were sorted as populations depleted of antigen-responding cells. This clone showed up just a few times. Its antigen remains unknown. The libraries were made with immunoSEQ version 4 in survey mode. Profiled with immunoSEQ multiplex PCR; TCRdb holds only in-frame clones, not every one. The table has 25,000 to 35,000 clones, roughly 75% seen once. Overall study results and limits: TCR oligoclonality correlated with proviral oligoclonality in the same sorted populations.

This CDR3 spans 15 amino acids. V lost 4 bases to trimming and J lost 6 bases; unmatched junction nucleotides: 9. The germline gives CDR1 SNHLY, CDR2 FYNNEI. Sequenced here: CD4+ T cells sorted from PBMCs after roughly 19-hour stimulation, sampled from a patient who received antiretroviral therapy. The chain couples TRBV2 to TRBJ1-5, with TRBD1 matching 7 bases. The clonotype was recovered from an adult woman with HIV who was CMV-seropositive. CDR3 protein: CASSGAGGKGQPQHF. The CDR3 DNA is TGTGCCAGCAGTGGGGCAGGGGGAAAGGGTCAGCCCCAGCATTTT.